This T cell receptor beta chain was documented in a study of T cells in Graves' hyperthyroidism and ophthalmopathy. Study outcomes and limitations: Ophthalmopathy was model-predicted a median roughly 6.3 months pre-onset. Researchers found most expanded thyroid clonotypes above 0.001 in blood as well.

Hyperthyroidism was newly diagnosed in patients aged 18 to 65 (duration under 2 months). Diagnoses rested on clinical symptoms, serum thyroxine and TRAb, thyroid ultrasound and orbital computed tomography. A remark on this clonotype: Its antigen is as yet unknown.

TCR beta CDR3 sequences were amplified from RNA transcripts. In the first-round RT-PCR of the TCR CDR3, the HTBI primer set was used. TCRdb called the multiplex PCR reads again in MiXCR, with one record for every CDR3 protein. The table shows under 650,000 distinct CDR3 sequences, with roughly 15% occurring only once. Germline CDR1 is LGHNA and CDR2 is YNFKEQ. Between the trimmed V and J ends, which lost 1 base and 5 bases, there was a span of 8 bases. The CDR3 loop spans 14 amino acids. The TCR sequence derives from a woman aged 30 to 39 with Graves' hyperthyroidism. Sequencing input: blood. The chain carries TRBV4-2 and TRBJ1-4; D is ambiguous. The CDR3 DNA reads as TGTGCCAGCAGCCAAGCAGATAAAAATGAAAAACTGTTTTTT. Translated, it gives CASSQADKNEKLFF.